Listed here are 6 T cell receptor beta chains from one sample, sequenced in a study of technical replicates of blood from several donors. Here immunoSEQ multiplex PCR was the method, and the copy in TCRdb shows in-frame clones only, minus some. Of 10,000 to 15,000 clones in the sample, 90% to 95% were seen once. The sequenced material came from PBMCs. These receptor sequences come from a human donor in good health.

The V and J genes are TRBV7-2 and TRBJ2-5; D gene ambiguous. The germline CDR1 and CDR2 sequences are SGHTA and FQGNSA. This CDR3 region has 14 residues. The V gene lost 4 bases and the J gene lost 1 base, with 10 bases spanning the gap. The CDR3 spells CASSYTYSQETQYF. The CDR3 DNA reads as TGTGCCAGCAGCTATACCTACAGCCAAGAGACCCAGTACTTC.

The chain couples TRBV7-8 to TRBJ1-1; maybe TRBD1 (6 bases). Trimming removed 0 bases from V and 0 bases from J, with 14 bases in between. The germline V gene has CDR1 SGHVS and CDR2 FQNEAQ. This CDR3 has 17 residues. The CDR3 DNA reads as TGTGCCAGCAGCTTAGCGCAGGGGAAGGGAATGAACACTGAAGCTTTCTTT. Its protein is CASSLAQGKGMNTEAFF.

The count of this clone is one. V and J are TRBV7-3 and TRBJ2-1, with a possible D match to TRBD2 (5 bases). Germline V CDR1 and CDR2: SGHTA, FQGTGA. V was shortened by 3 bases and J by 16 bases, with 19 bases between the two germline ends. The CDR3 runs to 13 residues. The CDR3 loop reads CASSFTSDYPLFF. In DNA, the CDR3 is TGTGCCAGCAGCTTTACGAGCGACTATCCGTTATTCTTC. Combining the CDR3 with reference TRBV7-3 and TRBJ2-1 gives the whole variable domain GAGVSQTPSNKVTEKGKYVELRCDPISGHTALYWYRQSLGQGPEFLIYFQGTGAADDSGLPNDRFFAVRPEGSVSTLKIQRTERGDSAVYLCASSFTSDYPLFFGPGTRLTVL.

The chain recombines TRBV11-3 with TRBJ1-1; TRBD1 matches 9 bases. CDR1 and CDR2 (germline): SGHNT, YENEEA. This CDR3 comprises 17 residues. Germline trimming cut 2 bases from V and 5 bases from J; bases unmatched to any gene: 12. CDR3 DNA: TGTGCCAGCAGCTTATCCTCGGCGACAGGGGGAGATACTGAAGCTTTCTTT. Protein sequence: CASSLSSATGGDTEAFF.

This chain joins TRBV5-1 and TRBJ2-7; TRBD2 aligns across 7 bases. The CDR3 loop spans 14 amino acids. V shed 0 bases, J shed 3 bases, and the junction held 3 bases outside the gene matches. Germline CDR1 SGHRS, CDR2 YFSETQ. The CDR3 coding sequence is TGCGCCAGCAGCTTGGCCCCTAGCGGCTACGAGCAGTACTTC. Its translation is CASSLAPSGYEQYF.

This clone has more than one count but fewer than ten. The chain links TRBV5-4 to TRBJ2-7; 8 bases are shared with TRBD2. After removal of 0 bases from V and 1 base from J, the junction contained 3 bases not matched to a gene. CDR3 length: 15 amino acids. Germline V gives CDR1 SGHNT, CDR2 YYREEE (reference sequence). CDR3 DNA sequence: TGTGCCAGCAGCTTGGGTAGCGGGGCTTCCTACGAGCAGTACTTC. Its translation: CASSLGSGASYEQYF.